Below are 26 T cell receptor beta chains sequenced from a single sample in a study of beta chain features in type 1 diabetes (dated by TCRdb to the late 2010s). General study outcomes and caveats: In all four CD4+ subsets, TCRB CDR3 length was moderately but significantly shorter in type 1 diabetes patients.

No cognate antigen is known for these TCRs. The library was built by means of the immunoSEQ multiplex PCR assay. The entire amount of isolated RNA was reverse transcribed using the High Capacity cDNA Reverse Transcription Kit, so the sequenced TCRB transcripts were expressed ones. What TCRdb holds here is the immuneACCESS table cut down to in-frame rearrangements. Part of the clones is not present; checked against another copy, under half of the missing clones reflect an unresolved V gene, and the others are unexplained. The sample table records about 160,000 clones; 8% to 9.5% of these occur just once. Approximately 0.56% of the sample belongs to the ten largest clones. Input material: central memory CD4+ T cells from blood. These receptors were taken from a woman under 30 with type 1 diabetes.

This clone has only a few counts. The J gene is TRBJ2-1, the V gene TRBV11-1, with D possibly being TRBD1 (5 bases). V shed 5 bases and J shed 8 bases, with 10 bases lying between them. Germline CDR1 reads SGHAT; CDR2 reads FQDESV (reference sequence). The CDR3 totals 12 residues. The CDR3: CASSTQGHEQFF. The CDR3 DNA follows: TGTGCCAGCAGCACTCAGGGTCATGAGCAGTTCTTC.

The J gene is TRBJ2-1, the V gene TRBV10-3; TRBD1 agrees at 7 bases. The CDR3 extends over 16 amino acids. V shed 6 bases and J 1 base; nucleotides not matched to a gene: 9. CDR1 is ENHRY, CDR2 SYGVKD, per germline. The DNA for the CDR3 is TGTGCCATCAGGGGATCTACAGGGGATTCCTACAATGAGCAGTTCTTC. This encodes CAIRGSTGDSYNEQFF.

The V and J genes are TRBV29-1 and TRBJ1-1; a possible D gene is TRBD1 (6 bases). The CDR3 is 14 residues long. The V end was cut by 4 bases, the J end by 5 bases, with 17 bases between. Germline lookup yields CDR1 SQVTM and CDR2 ANQGSEA. CDR3 protein: CSVVRGPGGTEAFF. The DNA of the CDR3 is TGCAGCGTTGTCCGGGGGCCGGGAGGGACTGAAGCTTTCTTT.

The chain's CDR3 is CASSASLRGYTF. The CDR3 nucleotides are TGTGCCAGCAGTGCTAGCCTCCGCGGCTACACCTTC. The chain has TRBV28 and TRBJ1-2; D remains unclear. CDR1 MDHEN and CDR2 SYDVKM come from the germline V gene. CDR3 size: 12 residues. Trimming took off 5 bases at V and 8 bases at J, with 12 bases between the two ends.

The rearrangement uses TRBV29-1 and TRBJ2-6, with D tentatively TRBD1 (5 bases). Trimming took 3 bases from V and 2 from J, leaving 8 bases between them. The CDR3 has 14 residues. Germline V lookup: CDR1 SQVTM, CDR2 ANQGSEA. The DNA for the CDR3 is TGCAGCGTTGACAGGGTTCCTGGGGCCAACGTCCTGACTTTC. Its translation: CSVDRVPGANVLTF.

This clone was observed a few times. The rearrangement links TRBV7-2 to TRBJ2-1, with D perhaps matching TRBD2 (5 bases). The CDR3 is made up of 15 amino acids. V lost 1 base, J lost 6 bases, and 13 bases lay in between. Germline V gives CDR1 SGHTA, CDR2 FQGNSA. The CDR3 DNA follows: TGTGCCAGCAGCTTAGTTTCGGGATGGGGCAATGAGCAGTTCTTC. The encoded protein is CASSLVSGWGNEQFF.

This rearrangement joins TRBV12-5 to TRBJ2-5; TRBD1 aligns across 7 bases. The CDR3 is made up of 17 amino acids. Germline trimming cut 0 bases from V and 5 bases from J; bases unmatched to any gene: 12. Germline V CDR1 and CDR2: LGHNT, FRNRAP. CDR3 region: CASGLVLVRGRRETQYF. The CDR3 region has the DNA TGTGCTAGTGGTTTGGTCCTCGTTAGGGGGCGTCGGGAGACCCAGTACTTC.

This clone has more than one count but fewer than ten. V gene TRBV7-2 combines with J gene TRBJ1-2, with TRBD1 matching over 8 bases. This CDR3 is built from 14 residues. CDR1 and CDR2 from the germline V gene are SGHTA and FQGNSA. The ends lost 1 base at V and 7 bases at J; junction bases unmatched: 5. In DNA, the CDR3 is TGTGCCAGCAGCTTAGATCAGGGGGCCGGTGGCTACACCTTC. Protein product: CASSLDQGAGGYTF.

In its sample, this clone was seen a few times. The chain recombines TRBV10-3 with TRBJ1-5, with unresolved D. The length of the CDR3 is 14 residues. V lost 0 bases and J 4 bases, leaving 7 bases between the germline ends. Per germline, CDR1 ENHRY and CDR2 SYGVKD. The CDR3 reads CAISESSGNQPQHF. DNA for the CDR3: TGTGCCATCAGTGAGTCGTCGGGGAATCAGCCCCAGCATTTT.

In this sample, this clone turned up many times. This sequence joins TRBV5-1 and TRBJ2-6; perhaps TRBD1 as D (5 bases). The CDR3 contains 15 residues. The germline CDR1 and CDR2 sequences are SGHRS and YFSETQ. Trimming shortened V by 4 bases and J by 2 bases, and 10 bases separated the two germline ends. Here the CDR3 DNA reads TGCGCCAGCAGCGATCACAGGACTGGGGCCAACGTCCTGACTTTC. Translated, it gives CASSDHRTGANVLTF.

The chain employs TRBV6-5 and TRBJ1-5, with 8 bases that match TRBD1. Unmatched junction bases numbered 5, after V lost 6 bases and J lost 4 bases. CDR1 and CDR2 (germline): MNHEY, SVGAGI. This CDR3 comprises 14 residues. Written as DNA, the CDR3 is TGTGCCAGCAGCGGGACAGGAGGAAATCAGCCCCAGCATTTT. The encoded protein is CASSGTGGNQPQHF.

The chain employs TRBV2 and TRBJ2-7; TRBD2 might be the D (5 bases). The V end was cut by 4 bases, the J end by 5 bases, with 12 bases between. Per germline, CDR1 SNHLY and CDR2 FYNNEI. CDR3 length equals 13 residues. CDR3 DNA: TGTGCCAGCAGTGGCGTAGCGACGGACGAGCAGTACTTC. This sequence encodes CASSGVATDEQYF.

This clone was counted a few times. This sequence joins TRBV18 and TRBJ2-1; D unresolved. V lost 8 bases to trimming and J lost 3 bases, with 14 bases between them. The CDR3 sequence is 14 residues long. Looked up from germline, CDR1 is KGHSH and CDR2 is LQKENI. CDR3 region: CASIPSTGYNEQFF. CDR3 DNA sequence: TGTGCCAGCATTCCTTCTACTGGCTACAATGAGCAGTTCTTC.

V gene TRBV6-5 combines with J gene TRBJ1-1, with D hard to call. This CDR3 region has 13 residues. CDR1 is MNHEY and CDR2 is SVGAGI in the germline V gene. V lost 3 bases and J lost 8, with 13 bases in between. CDR3 DNA: TGTGCCAGCAGTTATGACGGAGAGCTCGAAGCTTTCTTT. Its translation: CASSYDGELEAFF.

The CDR3 region is CASSGLPVTDTQYF. The CDR3 nucleotides read TGTGCCAGCAGCGGACTACCTGTCACAGATACGCAGTATTTT. This chain uses TRBV7-9 with TRBJ2-3; D possibly corresponds to TRBD2 (6 bases). Trimming removed 5 bases from V and 2 bases from J, with 11 bases in between. From germline, CDR1 is SEHNR and CDR2 FQNEAQ (reference sequence). The CDR3 loop spans 14 amino acids.

This clone turned up a few times. The chain joins TRBV29-1 to TRBJ2-5; 8 bases agree with TRBD2. Germline lookup yields CDR1 SQVTM and CDR2 ANQGSEA. The CDR3 runs to 14 residues. V was pared by 6 bases and J by 1 base, with 7 bases of the junction left unmatched. CDR3 protein: CSVPAGASQETQYF. The CDR3, as DNA: TGCAGCGTCCCAGCGGGGGCAAGCCAAGAGACCCAGTACTTC.

The rearrangement links TRBV7-2 to TRBJ2-7; D is unresolved. With 1 base removed from V and 0 bases from J, the gap between germline ends came to 10 bases. The CDR3 extends over 15 amino acids. CDR1 and CDR2 from the germline V gene are SGHTA and FQGNSA. The CDR3 DNA reads TGTGCCAGCAGCTTAGACTCAGCGTTCTCCTACGAGCAGTACTTC. The encoded protein is CASSLDSAFSYEQYF. Drawing the rest from reference TRBV7-2 and TRBJ2-7, the complete variable domain is GAGVSQSPSNKVTEKGKDVELRCDPISGHTALYWYRQSLGQGLEFLIYFQGNSAPDKSGLPSDRFSAERTGGSVSTLTIQRTQQEDSAVYLCASSLDSAFSYEQYFGPGTRLTVT.

The chain couples TRBV7-2 to TRBJ2-3; D unresolved. The CDR3 sequence is 12 residues long. CDR1 and CDR2 from the germline V gene are SGHTA and FQGNSA. V lost 5 bases, J lost 8 bases, and 11 bases lay in between. The CDR3 DNA reads as TGTGCCAGCAGCCCCCCCTCCGGTACGCAGTATTTT. Translating gives CASSPPSGTQYF.

This clone was seen a handful of times. This sequence joins TRBV7-2 and TRBJ2-4; 7 bases line up with TRBD2. With V trimmed by 6 bases and J by 10 bases, 12 bases remained unmatched. CDR3 size: 14 residues. Germline CDR1 is SGHTA and CDR2 is FQGNSA. The CDR3 here is CASSSVGGTRIQYF. As DNA, the CDR3 is TGTGCCAGCAGTTCAGTCGGGGGGACGAGGATTCAGTACTTC.

There are a few counts of this clone. The chain employs TRBV7-8 and TRBJ1-2; D may be TRBD1 (5 bases). V lost 5 bases, J lost 8 bases, and 12 bases lay in between. Germline-derived CDR1 and CDR2 are SGHVS and FQNEAQ. The CDR3 runs 12 residues. The CDR3: CASSQGLTGYTF. For the CDR3, the DNA is TGTGCCAGCAGCCAGGGACTGACCGGCTACACCTTC.

This clone showed up just a few times. This chain links TRBV4-3 with TRBJ2-7, with TRBD2 as a possible D gene (6 bases). The ends were cut back, 0 bases at V and 2 bases at J, with 17 bases in the middle. The CDR3 spans 17 residues. The germline CDR1 and CDR2 sequences are LGHNA and YSLEER. The CDR3 nucleotides are TGCGCCAGCAGCCAAGACCATAGAAGGGACTTTCCCTACGAGCAGTACTTC. It translates to CASSQDHRRDFPYEQYF.

This clone was seen at least ten times. V and J are TRBV28 and TRBJ1-1; a possible D gene is TRBD1 (6 bases). Looked up from germline, CDR1 is MDHEN and CDR2 is SYDVKM. The CDR3 has 11 amino acids. The V and J ends lost 5 bases and 8 bases respectively, with 9 bases between them. The CDR3 nucleotides read TGTGCCAGCAGTCGAGGACAGGAAGCTTTCTTT. Its translation is CASSRGQEAFF.

This clone was counted between two and nine times. The chain is built from TRBV28 and TRBJ2-7; D may be TRBD2 (7 bases). The CDR3 length is 14 residues. Germline loops: CDR1 MDHEN, CDR2 SYDVKM. The V end was cut by 10 bases, the J end by 3 bases, with 19 bases between. CDR3 residues: CATQSRGAGYEQYF. For the CDR3, the DNA is TGTGCCACCCAAAGTCGGGGGGCGGGCTACGAGCAGTACTTC.

In this sample, this clone turned up a few times. V usage is TRBV11-2 and J usage is TRBJ2-2; 7 bases are shared with TRBD2. The V segment lost 8 bases and the J segment 1 base; nucleotides outside the gene matches: 4. CDR1 and CDR2 (germline): SGHAT, FQNNGV. The CDR3 contains 14 residues. CDR3 sequence reads: CASSKRENTGELFF. The CDR3 region has the DNA TGTGCCAGCTCTAAGCGGGAGAACACCGGGGAGCTGTTTTTT.

The rearrangement uses TRBV6-5 and TRBJ1-2; TRBD1 agrees at 7 bases. The junction had 5 bases not matched to a gene; V was cut back by 8 bases and J by 5 bases. The germline CDR1 and CDR2 sequences are MNHEY and SVGAGI. The length of the CDR3 is 12 residues. The CDR3 DNA reads as TGTGCCAGCGATCGGGACAGTTATGGCTACACCTTC. This sequence encodes CASDRDSYGYTF.

This sequence joins TRBV5-1 and TRBJ2-1, with 8 positions matching TRBD2. J lost 9 bases, V lost 0 bases, and 5 bases had no gene match. The CDR3 runs to 14 residues. The V gene's germline CDR1 is SGHRS and CDR2 YFSETQ. The CDR3 here is CASSLDREGGEQFF. CDR3 DNA sequence: TGCGCCAGCAGCTTGGATCGGGAGGGGGGTGAGCAGTTCTTC.